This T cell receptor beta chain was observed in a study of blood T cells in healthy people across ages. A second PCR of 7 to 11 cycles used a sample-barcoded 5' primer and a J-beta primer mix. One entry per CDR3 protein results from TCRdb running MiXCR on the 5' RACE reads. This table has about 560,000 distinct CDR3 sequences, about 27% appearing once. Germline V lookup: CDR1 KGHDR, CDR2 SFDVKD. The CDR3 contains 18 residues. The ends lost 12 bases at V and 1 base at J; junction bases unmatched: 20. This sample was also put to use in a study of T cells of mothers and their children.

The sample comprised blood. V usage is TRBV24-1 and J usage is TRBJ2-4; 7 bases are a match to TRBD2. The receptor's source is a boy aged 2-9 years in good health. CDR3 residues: CAPPGTINSEGAKNIQYF. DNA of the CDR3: TGTGCCCCCCCCGGGACTATCAATTCTGAAGGGGCCAAAAACATTCAGTACTTC.